Listed below are T cell receptor beta chains from one sample, sequenced in a study of blood T cell repertoires in COVID-19. Sequencing was performed with immunoSEQ multiplex PCR; in TCRdb, only in-frame clones are kept and a portion is missing. Of 140,000 to 150,000 clones in the sample, roughly 78% are singletons; the top ten hold approximately 6%. The specimen sequenced was PBMCs or T cells enriched from blood (not recorded which). Receptors originate from a woman between 45 and 60 years old who had recovered from COVID-19. CDR3s include the opening cysteine and the closing phenylalanine or tryptophan. D genes are given only for firm matches. Only part of the rows carry a size: once, few, many, or a class if the clone is expanded.

size | D | J | V | CDR3 | DNA
NA | TRBD1 | TRBJ1-4 | TRBV18 | CASSPRTGDEKLFF | TGTGCCAGCTCACCCCGGACAGGGGATGAAAAACTGTTTTTT
NA | TRBD1 | TRBJ2-1 | TRBV12-3/TRBV12-4 | CASSRGSYNEQFF | TGTGCCAGCAGCAGGGGGTCCTACAATGAGCAGTTCTTC
NA | TRBD1 | TRBJ1-2 | TRBV28 | CASSVPGQGSYGYTF | TGTGCCAGCAGTGTCCCGGGACAGGGTTCCTATGGCTACACCTTC
NA | TRBD1 | TRBJ2-3 | TRBV19 | CASRVRDRVLGGTDTQYF | TGTGCCAGTAGGGTCCGGGACAGGGTCCTGGGAGGCACAGATACGCAGTATTTT
NA | NA | TRBJ1-4 | TRBV5-5 | CASSLRQELNEKLFF | TGTGCCAGCAGCCTCAGACAGGAGCTTAATGAAAAACTGTTTTTT
few | NA | TRBJ1-2 | TRBV7-8 | CASSPAGPRYTF | TGTGCCAGCAGCCCTGCGGGCCCCCGGTACACCTTC
NA | NA | TRBJ2-1 | TRBV19 | CASSIPAGPRMWGSYNEQFF | TGTGCCAGTAGCATCCCTGCGGGGCCGCGTATGTGGGGCTCCTACAATGAGCAGTTCTTC
NA | TRBD1 | TRBJ1-2 | TRBV7-9 | CASSPAGTGKYGYTF | TGTGCCAGCAGCCCGGCAGGGACAGGGAAATATGGCTACACCTTC
NA | NA | TRBJ1-6 | TRBV19 | CASSMGHGDSPLHF | TGTGCCAGTAGTATGGGTCACGGGGATTCACCCCTCCACTTT
NA | NA | TRBJ2-7 | TRBV23-1 | CASSQSSGCWEQYF | TGCGCCAGCAGTCAGAGCTCAGGGTGTTGGGAGCAGTACTTC
NA | NA | TRBJ1-2 | TRBV20-1 | CSASPRQATNYGYTF | TGCAGTGCTAGTCCCAGACAAGCCACTAACTATGGCTACACCTTC
NA | TRBD2 | TRBJ2-1 | TRBV28 | CASSLSLAGFEQFF | TGTGCCAGCAGTTTAAGTCTAGCGGGGTTTGAGCAGTTCTTC
NA | TRBD2 | TRBJ2-5 | TRBV5-5 | CASSPKLAGEGETQYF | TGTGCCAGCAGCCCTAAACTAGCGGGTGAGGGGGAGACCCAGTACTTC
NA | NA | TRBJ1-1 | TRBV6-6 | CASSYGTPAPEAFF | TGTGCCAGCAGTTACGGGACTCCGGCCCCTGAAGCTTTCTTT
NA | TRBD1 | TRBJ1-1 | TRBV27 | CASSFDRGQEGTEVFF | TGTGCCAGCAGTTTTGACAGGGGCCAGGAGGGCACTGAAGTTTTCTTT
NA | NA | TRBJ1-1 | TRBV5-1 | CASSPVRGNTEAFF | TGCGCCAGCAGCCCGGTCAGGGGGAACACTGAAGCTTTCTTT
NA | NA | TRBJ1-5 | TRBV6-5 | CASSRSLNSNQPQHF | TGTGCCAGCAGCCGTAGTCTTAATAGCAATCAGCCCCAGCATTTT
NA | NA | TRBJ2-2 | TRBV9 | CASSATDFFRSGELFF | TGTGCCAGCAGCGCCACGGACTTCTTTAGGTCCGGGGAGCTGTTTTTT
NA | TRBD1 | TRBJ2-1 | TRBV6-4 | CASSDSTGSNEQFF | TGTGCCAGCAGTGACTCGACAGGGTCCAATGAGCAGTTCTTC
NA | NA | TRBJ2-5 | TRBV19 | CASRKQGPTQETQYF | TGTGCCAGTAGGAAACAGGGTCCCACCCAAGAGACCCAGTACTTC
NA | TRBD1 | TRBJ2-1 | TRBV27 | CASSLSGTGGSNEQFF | TGTGCCAGCAGTTTATCCGGGACAGGGGGCTCGAATGAGCAGTTCTTC
NA | NA | TRBJ1-1 | TRBV11-2 | CASSFSGWAEAFF | TGTGCCAGCAGCTTTTCAGGTTGGGCTGAAGCTTTCTTT
NA | TRBD1 | TRBJ1-1 | TRBV3-1/TRBV3-2 | CASSLRQGILNTEAFF | TGTGCCAGCAGCCTTCGACAGGGTATATTAAACACTGAAGCTTTCTTT
NA | NA | TRBJ1-1 | TRBV12-5 | CASGFSRAGTEAFF | TGTGCTAGTGGTTTCTCGAGGGCTGGGACTGAAGCTTTCTTT
NA | TRBD2 | TRBJ2-7 | TRBV4-1 | CASSQDPLGGVLREQYF | TGCGCCAGCAGCCAAGATCCCTTGGGGGGGGTCCTGCGGGAGCAGTACTTC
NA | TRBD1 | TRBJ1-4 | TRBV19 | CATGGQGWSEKLFF | TGTGCCACCGGGGGACAGGGGTGGAGTGAAAAACTGTTTTTT
NA | NA | TRBJ2-5 | TRBV2 | CASTLPGETQYF | TGTGCCAGCACCCTTCCCGGAGAGACCCAGTACTTC
NA | TRBD2 | TRBJ2-3 | TRBV7-2 | CASSLGGGADTQYF | TGTGCCAGCAGCTTAGGCGGGGGGGCTGATACGCAGTATTTT
NA | NA | TRBJ1-5 | TRBV7-2 | CASSQWAGASNQPQHF | TGTGCCAGCAGCCAGTGGGCGGGGGCGAGCAATCAGCCCCAGCATTTT
NA | TRBD1 | TRBJ1-1 | TRBV2 | CASSLGQGDTEAFF | TGTGCCAGCAGTTTGGGACAGGGGGACACTGAAGCTTTCTTT
NA | NA | TRBJ1-4 | TRBV6-5 | CASSSLNEKLFF | TGTGCCAGCAGTTCTCTTAATGAAAAACTGTTTTTT
NA | TRBD1 | TRBJ2-1 | TRBV11-3 | CASSPRGTGAGEQFF | TGTGCCAGCAGCCCGCGGGGGACAGGGGCAGGTGAGCAGTTCTTC
NA | NA | TRBJ2-5 | TRBV10-3 | CAISGLSQSQETQYF | TGTGCCATCAGTGGCTTGTCCCAGTCTCAAGAGACCCAGTACTTC
NA | NA | TRBJ1-4 | TRBV28 | CASSPLATTNEKLFF | TGTGCCAGCAGTCCCCTGGCAACAACTAATGAAAAACTGTTTTTT
few | TRBD1 | TRBJ2-7 | TRBV7-2 | CASSPRDRGREQYF | TGTGCCAGCAGCCCCCGGGACAGGGGGCGCGAGCAGTACTTC
NA | NA | TRBJ2-3 | TRBV7-9 | CASSPTGSWDTQYF | TGTGCCAGCAGCCCGACAGGATCCTGGGATACGCAGTATTTT
NA | NA | TRBJ1-6 | TRBV11-2 | CASSLDLWGHNSPLHF | TGTGCCAGCAGCTTAGATCTATGGGGGCATAATTCACCCCTCCACTTT
NA | TRBD1 | TRBJ1-2 | TRBV2 | CAPGTPGGYGYTF | TGTGCCCCGGGGACCCCAGGGGGCTATGGCTACACCTTC
NA | TRBD2 | TRBJ2-1 | TRBV5-4 | CASSLVGRDNEQFF | TGTGCCAGCAGCTTGGTAGGGAGGGATAATGAGCAGTTCTTC
NA | NA | TRBJ1-1 | TRBV3-1/TRBV3-2 | CASSPGWGPGSNTEAFF | TGTGCCAGCAGCCCCGGTTGGGGCCCAGGTTCGAACACTGAAGCTTTCTTT
few | TRBD2 | TRBJ2-5 | TRBV5-4 | CASSPAGGYQETQYF | TGTGCCAGCAGCCCGGCGGGGGGATACCAAGAGACCCAGTACTTC
NA | TRBD1 | TRBJ1-2 | TRBV5-4 | CASSRGTGVNYGYTF | TGTGCCAGCAGCCGGGGGACAGGGGTAAACTATGGCTACACCTTC
NA | NA | TRBJ2-7 | TRBV2 | CASSEFRDTYEQYF | TGTGCCAGCAGTGAATTTAGAGATACCTACGAGCAGTACTTC
few | NA | TRBJ2-7 | TRBV11-2 | CASSSPRGTAYEQYF | TGTGCCAGCAGCTCCCCACGGGGGACGGCCTACGAGCAGTACTTC
NA | TRBD1 | TRBJ1-4 | TRBV14 | CASSQMGQGREKLFF | TGTGCCAGCAGCCAAATGGGACAGGGGAGAGAAAAACTGTTTTTT
NA | NA | TRBJ1-5 | TRBV6-2/TRBV6-3 | CASSRAGGYQPQHF | TGTGCCAGCAGCCGGGCGGGGGGCTATCAGCCCCAGCATTTT
NA | NA | TRBJ2-5 | TRBV2 | CASSDRAETQYF | TGTGCCAGCAGTGACAGGGCGGAGACCCAGTACTTC
NA | NA | TRBJ1-2 | TRBV11-2 | CASSLGHDGYTF | TGTGCCAGCAGCTTAGGACACGATGGCTACACCTTC
NA | TRBD1 | TRBJ2-1 | TRBV4-2 | CASSQGPGQGGNEQFF | TGTGCCAGCAGCCAAGGGCCGGGACAGGGGGGCAATGAGCAGTTCTTC
few | NA | TRBJ1-2 | TRBV5-6 | CASSWDTDGLLNYGYTF | TGTGCCAGCAGCTGGGACACGGACGGGCTCCTTAACTATGGCTACACCTTC
NA | NA | TRBJ1-3 | TRBV27 | CASSQSAGGSGNTIYF | TGTGCCAGCAGTCAGTCCGCGGGGGGTTCTGGAAACACCATATATTTT
NA | NA | TRBJ2-4 | TRBV6-5 | CASSTTGLQEYF | TGTGCCAGCAGCACCACCGGACTTCAGGAGTACTTC
NA | TRBD1 | TRBJ2-1 | TRBV5-1 | CASSIQGYHNEQFF | TGCGCCAGCAGCATACAGGGGTACCACAATGAGCAGTTCTTC
once | NA | TRBJ1-6 | TRBV10-2 | CASSSNSPLHF | TGCGCCAGCAGCTCTAATTCACCCCTCCACTTT